This TCR beta chain was sequenced for a study of cytomegalovirus exposure and HLA in healthy donors. Background on the study: A preliminary data release comprised tens of millions of unique TCRs obtained from HLA-typed donors.

Germline assignment: CDR1 SNHLY and CDR2 FYNNEI. Trimming removed 2 bases at V and 8 bases at J, with 12 bases between. This CDR3 has 13 residues. Unrecorded immune exposures were likely, despite nominal health at sampling. Vbeta (60) and Jbeta (13) primers were used in the PCR. Assay: immunoSEQ multiplex PCR; the TCRdb copy retains only in-frame clones and omits some. The data contain under 150,000 clones, about 79% of them seen just once; the ten biggest clones take up 1.7%. Notes on this clone: The antigen is undetermined.

Whole-study findings and limits: Common viral pathogens (according to a later analysis) appeared linked to several of the most significant clusters.

The rearrangement links TRBV2 to TRBJ1-1; D is perhaps TRBD1 (6 bases). Sequenced: PBMCs. The clonotype originates from a woman in her thirties in good health and CMV-seronegative. The CDR3 DNA is TGTGCCAGCAGTGAACTCCGGGACAAGGAAGCTTTCTTT. The encoded protein is CASSELRDKEAFF.